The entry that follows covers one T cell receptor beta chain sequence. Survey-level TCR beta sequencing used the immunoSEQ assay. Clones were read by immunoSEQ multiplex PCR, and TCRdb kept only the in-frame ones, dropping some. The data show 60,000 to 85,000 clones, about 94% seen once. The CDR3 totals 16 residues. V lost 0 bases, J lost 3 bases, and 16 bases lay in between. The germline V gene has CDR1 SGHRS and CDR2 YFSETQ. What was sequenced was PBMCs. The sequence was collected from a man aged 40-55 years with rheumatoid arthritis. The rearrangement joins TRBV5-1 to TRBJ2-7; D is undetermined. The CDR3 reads CASSLAGGQPFYEQYF. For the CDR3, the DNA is TGCGCCAGCAGCTTGGCCGGCGGCCAGCCGTTCTACGAGCAGTACTTC.